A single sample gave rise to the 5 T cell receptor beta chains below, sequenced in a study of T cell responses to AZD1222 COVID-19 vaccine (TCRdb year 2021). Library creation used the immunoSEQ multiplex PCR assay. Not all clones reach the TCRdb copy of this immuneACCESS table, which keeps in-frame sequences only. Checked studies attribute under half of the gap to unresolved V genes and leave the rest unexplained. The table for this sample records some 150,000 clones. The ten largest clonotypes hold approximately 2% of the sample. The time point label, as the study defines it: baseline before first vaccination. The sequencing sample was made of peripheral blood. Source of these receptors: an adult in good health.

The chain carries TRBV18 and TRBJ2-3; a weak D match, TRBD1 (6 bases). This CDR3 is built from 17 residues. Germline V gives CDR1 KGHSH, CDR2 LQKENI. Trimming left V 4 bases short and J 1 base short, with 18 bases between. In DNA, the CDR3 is TGTGCCAGCTCACTCGCGTCCCTGGCAGGGGGCACAGATACGCAGTATTTT. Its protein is CASSLASLAGGTDTQYF. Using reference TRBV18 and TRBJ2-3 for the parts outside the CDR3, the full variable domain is NAGVMQNPRHLVRRRGQEARLRCSPMKGHSHVYWYRQLPEEGLKFMVYLQKENIIDESGMPKERFSAEFPKEGPSILRIQQVVRGDSAAYFCASSLASLAGGTDTQYFGPGTRLTVL.

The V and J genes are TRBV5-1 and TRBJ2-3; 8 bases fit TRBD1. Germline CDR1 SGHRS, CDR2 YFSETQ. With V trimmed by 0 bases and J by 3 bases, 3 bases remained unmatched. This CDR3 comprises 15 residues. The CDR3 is CASSLEDRVTDTQYF. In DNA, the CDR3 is TGCGCCAGCAGCTTGGAGGACAGGGTAACAGATACGCAGTATTTT.

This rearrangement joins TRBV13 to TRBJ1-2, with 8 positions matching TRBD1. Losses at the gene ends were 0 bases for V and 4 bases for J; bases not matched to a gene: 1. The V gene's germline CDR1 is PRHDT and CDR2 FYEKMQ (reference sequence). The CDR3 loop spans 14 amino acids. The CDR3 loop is CASSLGQGGYGYTF. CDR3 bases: TGTGCCAGCAGCTTAGGACAGGGGGGCTATGGCTACACCTTC.

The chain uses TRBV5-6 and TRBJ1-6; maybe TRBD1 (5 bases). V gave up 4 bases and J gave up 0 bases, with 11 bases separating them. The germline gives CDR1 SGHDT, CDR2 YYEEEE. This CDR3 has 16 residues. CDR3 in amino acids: CASSASGSSYNSPLHF. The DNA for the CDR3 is TGTGCCAGCAGCGCCTCAGGGAGCTCCTATAATTCACCCCTCCACTTT.

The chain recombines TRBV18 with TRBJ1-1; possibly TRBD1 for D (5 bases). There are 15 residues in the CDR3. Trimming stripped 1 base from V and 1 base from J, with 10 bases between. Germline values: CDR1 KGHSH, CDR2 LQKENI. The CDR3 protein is CASSPRQLSNTEAFF. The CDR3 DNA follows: TGTGCCAGCTCACCACGACAGCTCTCGAACACTGAAGCTTTCTTT.